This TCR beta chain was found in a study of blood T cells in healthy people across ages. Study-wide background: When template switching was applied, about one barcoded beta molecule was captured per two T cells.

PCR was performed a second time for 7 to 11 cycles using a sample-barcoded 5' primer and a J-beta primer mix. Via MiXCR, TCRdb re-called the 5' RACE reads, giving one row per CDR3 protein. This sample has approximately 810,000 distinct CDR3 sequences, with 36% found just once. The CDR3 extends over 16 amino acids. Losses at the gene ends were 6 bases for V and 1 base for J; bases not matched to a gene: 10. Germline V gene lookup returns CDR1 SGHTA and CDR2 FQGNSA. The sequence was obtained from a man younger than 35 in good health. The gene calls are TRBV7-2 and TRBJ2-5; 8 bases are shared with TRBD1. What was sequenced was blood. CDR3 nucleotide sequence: TGTGCCAGCAGTGCCACGGGACAGGTTGGCCAAGAGACCCAGTACTTC. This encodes CASSATGQVGQETQYF.